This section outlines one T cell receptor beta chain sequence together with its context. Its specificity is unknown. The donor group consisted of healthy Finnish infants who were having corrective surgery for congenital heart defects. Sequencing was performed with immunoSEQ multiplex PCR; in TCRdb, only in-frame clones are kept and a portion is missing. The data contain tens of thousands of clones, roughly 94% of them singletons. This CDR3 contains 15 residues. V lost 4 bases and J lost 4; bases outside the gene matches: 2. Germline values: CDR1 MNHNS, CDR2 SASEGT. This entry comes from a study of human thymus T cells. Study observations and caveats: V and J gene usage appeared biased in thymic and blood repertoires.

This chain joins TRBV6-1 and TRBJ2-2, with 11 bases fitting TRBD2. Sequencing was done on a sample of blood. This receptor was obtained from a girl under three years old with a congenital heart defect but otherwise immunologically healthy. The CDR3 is CASSVAGGLTGELFF. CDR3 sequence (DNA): TGTGCCAGCAGTGTAGCGGGAGGGCTCACCGGGGAGCTGTTTTTT.